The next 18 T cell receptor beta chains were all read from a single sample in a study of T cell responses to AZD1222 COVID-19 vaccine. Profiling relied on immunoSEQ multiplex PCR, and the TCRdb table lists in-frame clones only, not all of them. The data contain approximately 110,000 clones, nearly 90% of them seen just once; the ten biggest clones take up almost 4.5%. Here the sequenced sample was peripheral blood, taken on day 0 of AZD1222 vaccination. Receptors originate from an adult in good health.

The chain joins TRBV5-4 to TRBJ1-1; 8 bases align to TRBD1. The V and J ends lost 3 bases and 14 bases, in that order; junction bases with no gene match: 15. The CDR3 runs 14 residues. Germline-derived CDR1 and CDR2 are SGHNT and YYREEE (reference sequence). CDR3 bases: TGTGCCAGCAGCTATAGGACAGGGCGAGCCGAGGAGTTCTTT. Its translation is CASSYRTGRAEEFF.

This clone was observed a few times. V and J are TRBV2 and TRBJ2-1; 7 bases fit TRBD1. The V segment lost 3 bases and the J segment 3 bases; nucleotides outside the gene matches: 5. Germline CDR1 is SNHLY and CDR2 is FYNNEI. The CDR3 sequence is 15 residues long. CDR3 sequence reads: CASSDEGGNYNEQFF. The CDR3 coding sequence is TGTGCCAGCAGTGATGAAGGGGGCAACTACAATGAGCAGTTCTTC. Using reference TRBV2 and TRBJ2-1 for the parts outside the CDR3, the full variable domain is EPEVTQTPSHQVTQMGQEVILRCVPISNHLYFYWYRQILGQKVEFLVSFYNNEISEKSEIFDDQFSVERPDGSNFTLKIRSTKLEDSAMYFCASSDEGGNYNEQFFGPGTRLTVL.

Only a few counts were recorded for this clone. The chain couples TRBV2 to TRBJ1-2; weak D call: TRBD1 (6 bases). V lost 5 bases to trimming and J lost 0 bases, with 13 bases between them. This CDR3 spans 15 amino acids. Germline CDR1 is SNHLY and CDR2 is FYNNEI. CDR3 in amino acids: CASSIGGASNYGYTF. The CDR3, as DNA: TGTGCCAGCAGTATTGGGGGCGCATCTAACTATGGCTACACCTTC.

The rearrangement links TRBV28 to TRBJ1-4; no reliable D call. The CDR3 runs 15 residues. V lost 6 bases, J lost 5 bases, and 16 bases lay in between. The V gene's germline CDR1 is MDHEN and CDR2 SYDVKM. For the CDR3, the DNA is TGTGCCAGCAGCCCAAGTGGGCAGCACAATGAAAAACTGTTTTTT. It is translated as CASSPSGQHNEKLFF.

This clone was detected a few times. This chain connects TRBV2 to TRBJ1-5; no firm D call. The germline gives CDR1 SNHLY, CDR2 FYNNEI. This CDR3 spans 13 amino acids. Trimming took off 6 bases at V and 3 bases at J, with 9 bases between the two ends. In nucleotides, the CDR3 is TGTGCCAGCAGGGTCAGTTTCAATCAGCCCCAGCATTTT. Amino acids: CASRVSFNQPQHF.

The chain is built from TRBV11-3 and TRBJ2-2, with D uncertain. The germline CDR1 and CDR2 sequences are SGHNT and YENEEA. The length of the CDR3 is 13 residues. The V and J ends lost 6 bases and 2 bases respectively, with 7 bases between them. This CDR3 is CASRGKNTGELFF. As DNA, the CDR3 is TGTGCCAGCAGGGGGAAAAACACCGGGGAGCTGTTTTTT.

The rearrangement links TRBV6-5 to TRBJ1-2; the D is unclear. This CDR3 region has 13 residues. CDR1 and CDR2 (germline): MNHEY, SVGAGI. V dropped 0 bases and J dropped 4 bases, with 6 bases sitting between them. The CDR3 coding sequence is TGTGCCAGCAGTTACTCGAACGGCTATGGCTACACCTTC. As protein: CASSYSNGYGYTF.

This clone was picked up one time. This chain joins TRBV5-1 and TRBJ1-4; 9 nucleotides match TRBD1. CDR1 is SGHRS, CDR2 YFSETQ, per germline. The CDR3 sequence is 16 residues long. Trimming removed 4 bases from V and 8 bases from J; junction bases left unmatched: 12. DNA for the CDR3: TGCGCCAGCAGCCCCGGACAGGGGACGGGTGCAGAAAAACTGTTTTTT. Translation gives CASSPGQGTGAEKLFF.

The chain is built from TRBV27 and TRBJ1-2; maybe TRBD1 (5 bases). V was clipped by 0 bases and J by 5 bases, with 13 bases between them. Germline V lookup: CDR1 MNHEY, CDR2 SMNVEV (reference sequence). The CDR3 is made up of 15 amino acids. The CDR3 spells CASSLSPREGYGYTF. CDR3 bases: TGTGCCAGCAGTTTATCCCCGCGAGAGGGGTATGGCTACACCTTC.

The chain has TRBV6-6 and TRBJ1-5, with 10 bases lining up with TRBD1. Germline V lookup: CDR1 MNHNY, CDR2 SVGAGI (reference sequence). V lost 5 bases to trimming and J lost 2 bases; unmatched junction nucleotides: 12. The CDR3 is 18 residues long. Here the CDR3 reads CASSPRRQGASGNQPQHF. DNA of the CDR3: TGTGCCAGCAGTCCCCGGAGACAGGGGGCGAGTGGCAATCAGCCCCAGCATTTT.

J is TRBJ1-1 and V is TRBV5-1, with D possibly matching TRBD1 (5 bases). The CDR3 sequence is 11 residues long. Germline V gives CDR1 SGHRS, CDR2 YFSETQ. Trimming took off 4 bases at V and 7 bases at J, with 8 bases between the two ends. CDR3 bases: TGCGCCAGCAGCCAAGACAGTGAAGCTTTCTTT. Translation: CASSQDSEAFF.

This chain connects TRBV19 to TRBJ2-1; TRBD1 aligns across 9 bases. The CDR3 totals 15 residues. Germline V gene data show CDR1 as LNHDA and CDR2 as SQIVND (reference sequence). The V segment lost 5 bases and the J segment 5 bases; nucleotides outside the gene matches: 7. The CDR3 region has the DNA TGTGCCAGTAGTGCGTCCGGGACAGGGAACAATGAGCAGTTCTTC. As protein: CASSASGTGNNEQFF. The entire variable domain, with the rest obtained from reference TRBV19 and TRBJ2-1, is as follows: DGGITQSPKYLFRKEGQNVTLSCEQNLNHDAMYWYRQDPGQGLRLIYYSQIVNDFQKGDIAEGYSVSREKKESFPLTVTSAQKNPTAFYLCASSASGTGNNEQFFGPGTRLTVL.

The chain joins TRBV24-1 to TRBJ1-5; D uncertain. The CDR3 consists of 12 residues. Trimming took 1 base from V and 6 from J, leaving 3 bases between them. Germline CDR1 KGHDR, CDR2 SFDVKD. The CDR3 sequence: CATSDFGQPQHF. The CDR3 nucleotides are TGTGCCACCAGTGATTTTGGTCAGCCCCAGCATTTT.

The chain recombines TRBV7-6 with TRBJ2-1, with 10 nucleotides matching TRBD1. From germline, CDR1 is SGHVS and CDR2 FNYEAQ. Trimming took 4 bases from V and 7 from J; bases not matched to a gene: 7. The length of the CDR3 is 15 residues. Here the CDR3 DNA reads TGTGCCAGCAGCTCGTACCCGGGACAGGGGAATGAGCAGTTCTTC. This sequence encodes CASSSYPGQGNEQFF.

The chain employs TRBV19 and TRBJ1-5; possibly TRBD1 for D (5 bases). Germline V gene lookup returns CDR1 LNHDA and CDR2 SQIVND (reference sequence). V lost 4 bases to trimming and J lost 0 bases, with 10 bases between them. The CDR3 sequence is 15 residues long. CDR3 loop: CASSRAGYSNQPQHF. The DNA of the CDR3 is TGTGCCAGTAGTAGGGCAGGGTATAGCAATCAGCCCCAGCATTTT.

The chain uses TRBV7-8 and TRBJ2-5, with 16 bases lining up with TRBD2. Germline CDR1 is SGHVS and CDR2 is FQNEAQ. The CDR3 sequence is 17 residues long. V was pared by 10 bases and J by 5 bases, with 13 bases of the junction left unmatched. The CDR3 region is CATDRGTSGGVGETQYF. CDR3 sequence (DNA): TGTGCCACCGATCGAGGGACTAGCGGGGGGGTAGGGGAGACCCAGTACTTC.

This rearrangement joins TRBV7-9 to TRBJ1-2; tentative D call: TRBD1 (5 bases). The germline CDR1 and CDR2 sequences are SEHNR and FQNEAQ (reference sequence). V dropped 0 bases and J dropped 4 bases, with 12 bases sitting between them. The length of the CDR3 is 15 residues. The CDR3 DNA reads TGTGCCAGCAGCTTAGCAGCGGGGGTAGGCTATGGCTACACCTTC. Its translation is CASSLAAGVGYGYTF. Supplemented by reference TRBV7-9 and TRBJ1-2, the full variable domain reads DTGVSQNPRHKITKRGQNVTFRCDPISEHNRLYWYRQTLGQGPEFLTYFQNEAQLEKSRLLSDRFSAERPKGSFSTLEIQRTEQGDSAMYLCASSLAAGVGYGYTFGSGTRLTVV.

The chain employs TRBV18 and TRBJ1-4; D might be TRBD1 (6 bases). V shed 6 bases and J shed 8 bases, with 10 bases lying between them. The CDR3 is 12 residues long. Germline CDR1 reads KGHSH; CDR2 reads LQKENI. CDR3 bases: TGTGCCAGCTCGGGGGGCCCGGAAAAACTGTTTTTT. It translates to CASSGGPEKLFF.